The rows below give T cell receptor beta chains drawn from one sample of a study of T cell repertoires in cytomegalovirus infection. Each CDR3 protein gets one entry after TCRdb re-called the reads with MiXCR. Seen here are 450,000 to 600,000 distinct CDR3 sequences, around 11% observed once, and the top ten hold around 9.6%. The source material was PBMCs. These receptors all come from a human donor in good health (CMV status not recorded). Some clones in this sample may be carry-over from other donors' samples. Both conserved end residues are part of each CDR3. A D gene is named only where the DNA matches it firmly. The listing skips clone size in some rows; elsewhere it reads once, few, many or a size class.

>-|TRBV30|-|TRBJ1-1|13
CAWRLIGDTEAFF
TGTGCCTGGAGACTGATTGGGGACACTGAAGCTTTCTTT
>-|TRBV7-9|few|TRBJ1-1|14
CASSSRPMNTEAFF
TGTGCCAGCAGCTCACGTCCTATGAACACTGAAGCTTTCTTT
>TRBD1|TRBV28|many|TRBJ1-6|14
CASSSDRAGSPLHF
TGTGCCAGCAGCTCTGACAGGGCGGGTTCACCCCTCCACTTT
>TRBD2|TRBV29-1|-|TRBJ2-1|12
CSVGLAKGEQFF
TGCAGCGTGGGACTAGCAAAGGGGGAGCAGTTCTTC
>TRBD1|TRBV20-1|-|TRBJ2-1|13
CSVKGQTSWEQFF
TGCAGTGTAAAGGGACAGACATCTTGGGAGCAGTTCTTC
>-|TRBV29-1|once|TRBJ2-7|13
CSVETGVPYELYF
TGCAGCGTTGAAACAGGAGTTCCCTACGAGCTGTACTTC
>-|TRBV28|-|TRBJ1-4|16
CASSLSEIVTNEKLFF
TGTGCCAGCAGTTTATCCGAAATAGTAACTAATGAAAAACTGTTTTTT
>TRBD1|TRBV7-9|-|TRBJ1-1|16
CASSPTDGQGNTEAFF
TGTGCCAGCAGCCCTACGGATGGACAGGGCAACACTGAAGCTTTCTTT
>-|TRBV20-1|many|TRBJ1-5|14
CSAREWVGGQPQHF
TGCAGTGCTAGAGAGTGGGTAGGGGGACAGCCCCAGCATTTT
>TRBD2|TRBV20-1|-|TRBJ2-3|15
CSAHASGRAVDTQYF
TGCAGTGCTCATGCTAGCGGGAGGGCCGTAGATACGCAGTATTTT
>-|TRBV7-2|many|TRBJ2-5|15
CASSSLQGYQETQYF
TGTGCCAGCAGCTCACTCCAGGGGTACCAAGAGACCCAGTACTTC
>-|TRBV20-1|few|TRBJ2-7|15
CSARDLGPPSYEQYF
TGCAGTGCTAGAGATCTCGGACCCCCTTCCTACGAGCAGTACTTC
>-|TRBV2|many|TRBJ1-1|14
CASEGGVENTEAFF
TGTGCCAGCGAAGGGGGTGTTGAGAACACTGAAGCTTTCTTT
>-|TRBV20-1|-|TRBJ2-3|12
CSARDSADTQYF
TGCAGTGCTAGGGACAGCGCAGATACGCAGTATTTT
>-|TRBV29-1|-|TRBJ2-5|16
CSVEDSPGPAQETQYF
TGCAGCGTTGAAGATTCGCCGGGGCCTGCCCAAGAGACCCAGTACTTC
>-|TRBV5-1|-|TRBJ1-2|13
CASSLHQGYGYTF
TGCGCCAGCAGCTTGCACCAGGGCTATGGCTACACCTTC
>TRBD2|TRBV20-1|-|TRBJ2-1|16
CSARDGAGGTYNEQFF
TGCAGTGCTAGAGATGGGGCGGGAGGGACCTACAATGAGCAGTTCTTC
>-|TRBV7-2|many|TRBJ2-4|16
CASSRSASRTLNIQYF
TGTGCCAGCAGCAGATCAGCGAGTCGGACACTAAACATTCAGTACTTC
>-|TRBV2|many|TRBJ2-7|14
CASRNQTLSYEQYF
TGTGCCAGCCGGAACCAAACCCTTTCCTACGAGCAGTACTTC
>-|TRBV19|many|TRBJ1-5|14
CASSIVTGPQPQHF
TGTGCCAGTAGTATAGTCACCGGTCCTCAGCCCCAGCATTTT
>-|TRBV18|-|TRBJ1-3|15
CASSPVRESGNTIYF
TGTGCCAGCTCACCGGTCAGGGAATCTGGAAACACCATATATTTT
>TRBD2|TRBV20-1|many|TRBJ2-1|14
CSARLVAGYNEQFF
TGCAGTGCGCGATTGGTAGCGGGGTACAATGAGCAGTTCTTC
>-|TRBV20-1|many|TRBJ2-7|14
CSARGPGRRNEQYF
TGCAGTGCTAGGGGCCCTGGCAGAAGAAACGAGCAGTACTTC
>-|TRBV20-1|many|TRBJ2-5|12
CSVRRGVETQYF
TGCAGTGTTCGGAGAGGAGTGGAGACCCAGTACTTC
>-|TRBV5-1|many|TRBJ1-1|16
CASSYDWTEMNTEAFF
TGCGCCAGCAGCTACGACTGGACGGAGATGAACACTGAAGCTTTCTTT
>TRBD1|TRBV5-1|-|TRBJ1-6|12
CASSLTGTGFHF
TGCGCCAGCAGCTTGACCGGGACAGGGTTCCACTTT
>-|TRBV6-2/TRBV6-3|many|TRBJ1-1|16
CASSYGDSRGNTEAFF
TGTGCCAGCAGTTACGGGGATAGCAGGGGAAACACTGAAGCTTTCTTT
>-|TRBV4-1|many|TRBJ2-7|14
CASSPDLQSYEQYF
TGCGCCAGCAGCCCGGACCTGCAATCCTACGAGCAGTACTTC
>-|TRBV6-2/TRBV6-3|many|TRBJ2-1|19
CASSYSSIVRGRPLNEQFF
TGTGCCAGCAGTTACTCGTCTATTGTACGGGGTCGTCCCCTTAATGAGCAGTTCTTC
>TRBD1|TRBV7-8|many|TRBJ2-6|15
CASRLQGTGANVLTF
TGTGCCAGCAGGCTACAGGGGACTGGGGCCAACGTCCTGACTTTC
>TRBD1|TRBV12-3/TRBV12-4|many|TRBJ2-1|13
CASSPTGFNEQFF
TGTGCCAGCAGCCCGACAGGGTTCAATGAGCAGTTCTTC
>TRBD1|TRBV5-1|many|TRBJ2-2|15
CASSLATGGSGELFF
TGCGCCAGCAGCTTGGCTACAGGGGGCAGCGGGGAGCTGTTTTTT
>TRBD1|TRBV7-6|many|TRBJ2-2|16
CASSLVVQGSTGELFF
TGTGCCAGCAGCTTAGTCGTACAGGGGTCCACCGGGGAGCTGTTTTTT
>TRBD1|TRBV28|-|TRBJ2-5|15
CASSFPGQIQETQYF
TGTGCCAGCAGTTTCCCGGGACAGATACAAGAGACCCAGTACTTC
>TRBD1|TRBV19|-|TRBJ2-7|14
CASRKDRGSYEQYF
TGTGCCAGTAGGAAGGACAGGGGGTCCTACGAGCAGTACTTC
>TRBD1|TRBV29-1|few|TRBJ2-3|13
CSPGQVNTDTQYF
TGCAGCCCGGGACAGGTCAATACAGATACGCAGTATTTT
>-|TRBV2|many|TRBJ1-2|13
CASIWRLSYGYTF
TGTGCCAGCATATGGAGACTCTCCTATGGCTACACCTTC
>-|TRBV7-2|few|TRBJ2-3|14
CASTRRALTDTQYF
TGTGCCAGCACCAGGAGGGCGCTGACAGATACGCAGTATTTT
>TRBD2|TRBV9|few|TRBJ2-2|16
CASSPSGGQNTGELFF
TGTGCCAGCAGCCCCAGCGGGGGGCAGAACACCGGGGAGCTGTTTTTT
>-|TRBV20-1|many|TRBJ1-5|14
CSARSGLWGQPQHF
TGCAGTGCCAGATCGGGCCTTTGGGGCCAGCCCCAGCATTTT
>-|TRBV12-5|-|TRBJ2-7|12
CASGLGQAEQYF
TGTGCTAGTGGTTTAGGCCAGGCGGAGCAGTACTTC
>TRBD2|TRBV6-5|many|TRBJ2-2|18
CASSYPGLAGGGTGELFF
TGTGCCAGCAGTTACCCGGGACTAGCGGGAGGAGGAACCGGGGAGCTGTTTTTT
>-|TRBV5-1|-|TRBJ1-2|13
CASSLSANYGYTF
TGCGCCAGCAGCTTGTCAGCTAACTATGGCTACACCTTC
>-|TRBV6-1|many|TRBJ2-1|14
CASSETVTYNEQFF
TGTGCCAGCAGTGAAACAGTTACGTACAATGAGCAGTTCTTC
>TRBD1|TRBV19|many|TRBJ1-1|15
CASSIRGRGPTEAFF
TGTGCCAGTAGTATAAGGGGCAGGGGGCCAACTGAAGCTTTCTTT
>-|TRBV12-3/TRBV12-4|few|TRBJ1-3|14
CASSFKDGGNTIYF
TGTGCCAGCAGTTTCAAAGATGGGGGAAACACCATATATTTT
>-|TRBV7-3|-|TRBJ2-7|14
CASSDGTPGGEQYF
TGTGCCAGCAGCGACGGGACACCCGGGGGCGAGCAGTACTTC
>-|TRBV7-2|many|TRBJ2-1|15
CASSLEQGPYNEQFF
TGTGCCAGCAGCTTAGAACAGGGTCCCTACAATGAGCAGTTCTTC
>TRBD1|TRBV28|many|TRBJ2-7|16
CASSSTAGTGGREQYF
TGTGCCAGCAGTTCCACCGCCGGGACAGGGGGCCGCGAGCAGTACTTC
>-|TRBV5-4|many|TRBJ2-5|14
CASSLAVVQETQYF
TGTGCCAGCAGCTTGGCGGTAGTACAAGAGACCCAGTACTTC
>-|TRBV28|many|TRBJ2-1|17
CASSAGGGHSSYNEQFF
TGTGCCAGCAGCGCCGGGGGAGGCCATAGCTCCTACAATGAGCAGTTCTTC
>-|TRBV9|-|TRBJ1-1|13
CASSVMGNAEAFF
TGTGCCAGCAGCGTAATGGGGAACGCTGAAGCTTTCTTT
>TRBD2|TRBV10-3|-|TRBJ2-1|16
CAISESETSGFNEQFF
TGTGCCATCAGTGAGTCGGAGACTAGCGGGTTCAATGAGCAGTTCTTC
>-|TRBV28|many|TRBJ2-3|17
CASSFRKQGGATDTQYF
TGTGCCAGCAGTTTTCGGAAGCAGGGGGGGGCCACAGATACGCAGTATTTT
>TRBD1|TRBV6-1|many|TRBJ2-4|15
CASSAGQGEENIQYF
TGTGCCAGCAGTGCGGGACAGGGAGAGGAAAACATTCAGTACTTC
>-|TRBV6-1|many|TRBJ1-6|17
CASSLGRLSSYNSPLHF
TGTGCCAGCAGTCTAGGACGCCTAAGCTCCTATAATTCACCCCTCCACTTT
>TRBD2|TRBV7-9|many|TRBJ2-2|18
CASSPPPGLAGRAGELFF
TGTGCCAGCAGCCCTCCACCGGGACTAGCGGGAAGAGCCGGGGAGCTGTTTTTT
>-|TRBV3-1|-|TRBJ2-7|15
CASSQSATPSYEQYF
TGTGCCAGCAGCCAATCCGCGACGCCCTCCTACGAGCAGTACTTC